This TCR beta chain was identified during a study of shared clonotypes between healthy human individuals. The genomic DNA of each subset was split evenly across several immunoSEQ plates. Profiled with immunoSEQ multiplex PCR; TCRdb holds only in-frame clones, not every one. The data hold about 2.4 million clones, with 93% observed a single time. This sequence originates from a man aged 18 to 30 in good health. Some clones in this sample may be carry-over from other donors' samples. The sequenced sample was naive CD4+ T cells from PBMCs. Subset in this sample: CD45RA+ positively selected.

The CDR3 DNA reads TGCGCCAGCAGCTTGTTTGTTAGCGGGGGAAGCTCCTACGAGCAGTACTTC. Its protein is CASSLFVSGGSSYEQYF. This chain links TRBV5-1 with TRBJ2-7, with TRBD2 identical over 9 bases. CDR1 SGHRS and CDR2 YFSETQ come from the germline V gene. This CDR3 has 17 residues. Trimming cost V 1 base and J 0 bases; bases outside gene matches: 8.